This is a list of T cell receptor beta chains from one sample in a study of blood T cell repertoires in COVID-19. Sequencing used immunoSEQ multiplex PCR; TCRdb keeps in-frame clones, though not all of them. The table includes under 200,000 clones, around 89% detected once. Input material: PBMCs or T cells enriched from blood (not recorded which). The receptors here all came from a woman younger than 30 who had recovered from COVID-19. Both conserved end residues are part of each CDR3. D genes are given only for firm matches. Expanded clones are given a class, and other clones once, few, many or no size at all.

TRBJ1-1	TRBV7-2	TRBD1	NA	CASSSKGTGGGNTEAFF	TGTGCCAGCAGCTCAAAAGGGACAGGGGGCGGTAACACTGAAGCTTTCTTT
TRBJ2-7	TRBV7-2	TRBD2	few	CASSYLAGGGYEQYF	TGTGCCAGCAGCTACCTAGCGGGAGGAGGGTACGAGCAGTACTTC
TRBJ1-4	TRBV3-1/TRBV3-2	TRBD1	NA	CASSQDTPPMTGGLGATNEKLFF	TGTGCCAGCAGCCAAGATACCCCCCCGATGACAGGGGGTCTCGGTGCAACTAATGAAAAACTGTTTTTT
TRBJ2-3	TRBV4-1	NA	NA	CASSQVRGLGAGLADTQYF	TGCGCCAGCAGCCAAGTTAGGGGCCTAGGGGCGGGACTGGCAGATACGCAGTATTTT
TRBJ2-2	TRBV28	TRBD1	NA	CASSFRTGNTGELFF	TGTGCCAGCAGTTTCCGGACAGGGAACACCGGGGAGCTGTTTTTT
TRBJ2-3	TRBV18	TRBD1	NA	CASSPDRVADTQYF	TGTGCCAGCTCACCTGACAGGGTTGCAGATACGCAGTATTTT
TRBJ2-3	TRBV7-9	TRBD2	NA	CASSRWEGLAANPHTQYF	TGTGCCAGCAGTCGGTGGGAAGGACTAGCTGCCAACCCCCATACGCAGTATTTT
TRBJ1-6	TRBV19	TRBD1	NA	CASSPTDRGTYNSPLHF	TGTGCCAGTAGTCCGACGGACAGGGGAACTTATAATTCACCCCTCCACTTT
TRBJ2-7	TRBV18	TRBD1	NA	CASSPGTGDLYEQYF	TGTGCCAGCTCACCGGGGACAGGGGATCTGTACGAGCAGTACTTC
TRBJ2-1	TRBV2	NA	NA	CASSGGVDNEQFF	TGTGCCAGCAGTGGGGGAGTTGACAATGAGCAGTTCTTC
TRBJ2-3	TRBV5-4	TRBD1	NA	CASSQGTGGPDTQYF	TGTGCCAGCAGCCAAGGGACAGGGGGACCAGATACGCAGTATTTT
TRBJ1-1	TRBV5-1	NA	NA	CASSLGWTSDMNTEAFF	TGCGCCAGCAGTTTAGGATGGACGTCGGACATGAACACTGAAGCTTTCTTT
TRBJ2-2	TRBV9	NA	NA	CATSTGINTGELFF	TGTGCCACTTCTACAGGGATTAACACCGGGGAGCTGTTTTTT
TRBJ2-6	TRBV12-5	NA	NA	CASEGPETGRLGSGANVLTF	TGTGCTAGTGAGGGGCCCGAGACAGGGAGGTTAGGCTCTGGGGCCAACGTCCTGACTTTC
TRBJ2-1	TRBV4-1	TRBD2	NA	CASSYSGRADNEQFF	TGCGCCAGCAGCTATAGCGGGAGGGCCGATAATGAGCAGTTCTTC
TRBJ2-1	TRBV10-3	TRBD2	NA	CATTPGTSIEQFF	TGTGCCACCACTCCCGGGACTAGCATTGAGCAGTTCTTC
TRBJ1-1	TRBV28	NA	NA	CASSFPQGWNTEAFF	TGTGCCAGCAGTTTCCCACAGGGTTGGAACACTGAAGCTTTCTTT
TRBJ2-3	TRBV5-1	TRBD2	once	CASSLAPSGGSTDTQYF	TGCGCCAGCAGCTTGGCCCCTAGCGGGGGTAGCACAGATACGCAGTATTTT
TRBJ2-2	TRBV30	NA	NA	CAWRAGWETGELFF	TGTGCCTGGAGGGCGGGCTGGGAGACCGGGGAGCTGTTTTTT
TRBJ2-7	TRBV19	TRBD1	few	CASSAATGAYEQYF	TGTGCCAGTAGTGCCGCGACAGGGGCCTACGAGCAGTACTTC
TRBJ2-1	TRBV28	TRBD2	NA	CASSGRGYNEQFF	TGTGCCAGTAGCGGGAGGGGTTACAATGAGCAGTTCTTC
TRBJ1-4	TRBV5-1	NA	NA	CASSRGGLNEKLFF	TGCGCCAGCAGCCGCGGGGGGCTTAATGAAAAACTGTTTTTT
TRBJ1-4	TRBV11-2	TRBD1	NA	CASSSRGQGKEKLFF	TGTGCCAGCAGCTCCCGGGGACAGGGTAAGGAAAAACTGTTTTTT
TRBJ2-7	TRBV25-1	NA	NA	CASSESGAYEQYF	TGTGCCAGCAGTGAGTCCGGGGCCTACGAGCAGTACTTC
TRBJ2-1	TRBV7-9	TRBD2	NA	CASSPVGLAGYNEQFF	TGTGCCAGCAGTCCAGTGGGACTAGCAGGCTACAATGAGCAGTTCTTC
TRBJ2-7	TRBV20-1	NA	NA	CSATPAREQYF	TGCAGTGCTACCCCCGCTAGAGAGCAGTACTTC
TRBJ2-7	TRBV7-2	TRBD2	NA	CASSSTSGRALGDEQYF	TGTGCCAGCAGCTCAACTAGCGGGAGGGCCCTCGGGGACGAGCAGTACTTC
TRBJ2-5	TRBV13	NA	NA	CASSLGLEETQYF	TGTGCCAGCAGCTTAGGGCTAGAAGAGACCCAGTACTTC
TRBJ2-1	TRBV11-3	TRBD2	NA	CASSLGGASINEQFF	TGTGCCAGCAGCTTGGGAGGGGCATCTATCAATGAGCAGTTCTTC
TRBJ2-3	TRBV9	NA	NA	CASSVVGENTQYF	TGTGCCAGCAGCGTAGTAGGGGAAAATACGCAGTATTTT
TRBJ2-7	TRBV3-1/TRBV3-2	NA	NA	CASSQGAEQYF	TGTGCCAGCAGCCAAGGGGCCGAGCAGTACTTC